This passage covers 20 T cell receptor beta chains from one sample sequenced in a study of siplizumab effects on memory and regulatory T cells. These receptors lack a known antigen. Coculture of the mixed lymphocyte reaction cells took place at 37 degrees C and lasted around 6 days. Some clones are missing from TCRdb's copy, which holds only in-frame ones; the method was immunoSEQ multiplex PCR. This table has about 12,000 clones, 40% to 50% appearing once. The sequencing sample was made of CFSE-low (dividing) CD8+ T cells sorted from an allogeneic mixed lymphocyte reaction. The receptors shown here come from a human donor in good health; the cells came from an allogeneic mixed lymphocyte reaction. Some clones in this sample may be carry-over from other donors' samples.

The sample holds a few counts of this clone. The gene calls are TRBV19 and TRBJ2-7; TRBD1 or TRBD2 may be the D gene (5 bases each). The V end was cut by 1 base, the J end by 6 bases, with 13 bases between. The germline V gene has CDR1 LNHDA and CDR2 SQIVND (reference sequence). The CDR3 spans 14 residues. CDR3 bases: TGTGCCAGTAGTATAGCGGGACCACAGGCCGAGCAGTACTTC. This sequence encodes CASSIAGPQAEQYF.

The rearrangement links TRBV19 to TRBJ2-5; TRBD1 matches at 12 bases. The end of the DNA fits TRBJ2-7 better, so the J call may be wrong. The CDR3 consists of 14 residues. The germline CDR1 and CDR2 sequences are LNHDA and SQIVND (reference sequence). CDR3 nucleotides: TGTGCCAGTAGTTGGGGACAGGGGGCTTACGAGCAGTACTTC. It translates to CASSWGQGAYEQYF.

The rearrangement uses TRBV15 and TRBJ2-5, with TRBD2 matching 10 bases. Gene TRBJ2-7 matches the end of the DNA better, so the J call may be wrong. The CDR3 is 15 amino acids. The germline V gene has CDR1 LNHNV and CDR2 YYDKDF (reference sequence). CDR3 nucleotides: TGTGCCACCAGCAGAGTCCCTAGCGGGAGTTACGAGCAGTACTTC. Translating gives CATSRVPSGSYEQYF.

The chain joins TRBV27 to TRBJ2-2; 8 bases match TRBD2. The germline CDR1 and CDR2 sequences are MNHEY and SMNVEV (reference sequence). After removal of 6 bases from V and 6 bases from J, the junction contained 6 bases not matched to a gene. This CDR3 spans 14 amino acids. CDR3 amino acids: CASRRLATAGELFF. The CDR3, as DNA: TGTGCCAGCAGAAGACTAGCGACAGCCGGGGAGCTGTTTTTT.

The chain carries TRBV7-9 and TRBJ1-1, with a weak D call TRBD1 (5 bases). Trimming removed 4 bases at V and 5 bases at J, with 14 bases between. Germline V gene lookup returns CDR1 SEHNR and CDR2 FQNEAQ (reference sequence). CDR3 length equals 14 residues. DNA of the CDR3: TGTGCCAGCAGCTCCGGGGGGATTGGGACTGAAGCTTTCTTT. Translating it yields CASSSGGIGTEAFF.

For the CDR3, the DNA is TGTGCCAGCAGCCTCACTAGGGCGACTTACAATGAGCAGTTCTTC. Translated: CASSLTRATYNEQFF. V usage is TRBV6-5 and J usage is TRBJ2-1; the D gene is possibly TRBD2 (5 bases). Per germline, CDR1 MNHEY and CDR2 SVGAGI. The germline V and J ends were trimmed by 6 bases and 4 bases, with 16 bases remaining between them. This CDR3 is 15 amino acids long.

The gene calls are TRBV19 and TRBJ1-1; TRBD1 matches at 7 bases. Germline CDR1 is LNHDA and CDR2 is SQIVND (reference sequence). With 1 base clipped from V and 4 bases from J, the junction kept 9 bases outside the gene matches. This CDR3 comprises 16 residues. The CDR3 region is CASSIAAGGRGTEAFF. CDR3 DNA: TGTGCCAGTAGTATAGCGGCAGGGGGACGGGGCACTGAAGCTTTCTTT.

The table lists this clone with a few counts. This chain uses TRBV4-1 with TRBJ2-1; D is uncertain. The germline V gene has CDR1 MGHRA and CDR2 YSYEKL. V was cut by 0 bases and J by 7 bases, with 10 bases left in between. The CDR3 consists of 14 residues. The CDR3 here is CASSQDFTPNEQFF. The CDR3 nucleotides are TGCGCCAGCAGCCAAGATTTTACTCCGAATGAGCAGTTCTTC.

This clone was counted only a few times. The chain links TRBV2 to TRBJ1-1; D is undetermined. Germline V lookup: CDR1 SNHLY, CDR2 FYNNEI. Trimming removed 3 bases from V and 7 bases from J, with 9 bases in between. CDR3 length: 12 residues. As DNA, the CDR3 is TGTGCCAGCAGTGACGGGGAGGATGAAGCTTTCTTT. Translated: CASSDGEDEAFF.

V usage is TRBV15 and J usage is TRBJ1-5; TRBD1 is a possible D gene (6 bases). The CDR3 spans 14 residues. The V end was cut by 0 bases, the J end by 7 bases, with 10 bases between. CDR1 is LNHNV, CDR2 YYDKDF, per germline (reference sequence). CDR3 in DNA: TGTGCCACCAGCAGAGACAGGGGCCACCAGCCCCAGCATTTT. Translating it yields CATSRDRGHQPQHF.

The CDR3 coding sequence is TGTGCCAGCAGTCCCCGGGAAACTGGGAACACTGAAGCTTTCTTT. Translating it yields CASSPRETGNTEAFF. The chain links TRBV6-6 to TRBJ1-1; D remains ambiguous. Germline CDR1 reads MNHNY; CDR2 reads SVGAGI (reference sequence). Deletions cut 5 bases from V and 1 base from J, with 14 bases between. The CDR3 has 15 amino acids.

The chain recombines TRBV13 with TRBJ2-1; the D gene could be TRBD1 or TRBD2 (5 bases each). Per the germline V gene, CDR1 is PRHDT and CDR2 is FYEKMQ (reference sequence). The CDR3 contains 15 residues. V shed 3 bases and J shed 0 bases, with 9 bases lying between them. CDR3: CASSFRGDSYNEQFF. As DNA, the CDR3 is TGTGCCAGCAGCTTCAGAGGGGACTCCTACAATGAGCAGTTCTTC.

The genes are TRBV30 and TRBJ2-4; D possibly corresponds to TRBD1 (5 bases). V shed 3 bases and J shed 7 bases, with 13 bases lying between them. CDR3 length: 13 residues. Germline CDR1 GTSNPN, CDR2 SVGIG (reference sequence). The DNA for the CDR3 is TGTGCCTGGAGCGAAGGGAAGGGGAACATTCAGTACTTC. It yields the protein CAWSEGKGNIQYF.

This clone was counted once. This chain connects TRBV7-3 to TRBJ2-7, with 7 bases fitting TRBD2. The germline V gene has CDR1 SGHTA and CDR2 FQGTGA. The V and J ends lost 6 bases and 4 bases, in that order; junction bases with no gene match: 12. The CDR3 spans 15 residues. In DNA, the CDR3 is TGTGCCAGCAGTTTAGGGGCGGGAGAGACTTACGAGCAGTACTTC. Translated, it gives CASSLGAGETYEQYF.

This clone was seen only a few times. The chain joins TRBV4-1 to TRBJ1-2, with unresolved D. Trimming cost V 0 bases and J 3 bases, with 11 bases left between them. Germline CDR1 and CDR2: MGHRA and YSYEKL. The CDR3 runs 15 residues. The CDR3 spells CASSQEYDGYYGYTF. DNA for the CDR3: TGCGCCAGCAGCCAAGAATATGACGGATACTATGGCTACACCTTC.

CDR3 nucleotide sequence: TGTGCCAGCAGCGTAGTCCCAACTAGCGGGGACAGCTCCTACAATGAGCAGTTCTTC. Amino acids: CASSVVPTSGDSSYNEQFF. The J gene is TRBJ2-1, the V gene TRBV9, with 10 nucleotides matching TRBD2. CDR1 SGDLS and CDR2 YYNGEE come from the germline V gene. J was trimmed by 0 bases and V by 0 bases; bases with no gene match: 9. The CDR3 sequence is 19 residues long.

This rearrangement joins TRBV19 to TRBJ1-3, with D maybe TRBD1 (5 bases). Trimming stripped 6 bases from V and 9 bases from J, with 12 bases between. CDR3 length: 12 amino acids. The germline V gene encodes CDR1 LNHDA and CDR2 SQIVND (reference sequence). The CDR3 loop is CASRGGGATIYF. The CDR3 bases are TGTGCCAGTAGGGGCGGAGGGGCCACCATATATTTT.

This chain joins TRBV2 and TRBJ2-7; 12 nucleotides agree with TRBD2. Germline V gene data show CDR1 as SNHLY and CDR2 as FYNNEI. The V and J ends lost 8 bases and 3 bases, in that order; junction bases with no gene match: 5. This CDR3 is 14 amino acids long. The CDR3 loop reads CASFPGLAGYEQYF. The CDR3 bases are TGTGCCAGCTTTCCGGGACTAGCGGGCTACGAGCAGTACTTC. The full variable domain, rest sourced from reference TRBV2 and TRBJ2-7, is EPEVTQTPSHQVTQMGQEVILRCVPISNHLYFYWYRQILGQKVEFLVSFYNNEISEKSEIFDDQFSVERPDGSNFTLKIRSTKLEDSAMYFCASFPGLAGYEQYFGPGTRLTVT.

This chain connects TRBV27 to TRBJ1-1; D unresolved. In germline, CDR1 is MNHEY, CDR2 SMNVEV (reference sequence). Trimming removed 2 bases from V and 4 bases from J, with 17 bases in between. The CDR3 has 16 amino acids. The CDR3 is CASSLLAVLGSTEAFF. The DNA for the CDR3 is TGTGCCAGCAGTTTACTTGCCGTCCTTGGGAGCACTGAAGCTTTCTTT.

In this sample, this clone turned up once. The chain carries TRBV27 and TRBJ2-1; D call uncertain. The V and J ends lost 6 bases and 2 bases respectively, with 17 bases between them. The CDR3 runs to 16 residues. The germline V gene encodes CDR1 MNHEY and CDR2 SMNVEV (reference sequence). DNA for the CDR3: TGTGCCAGCAGCCTAAAGGGCACTGTGGCCTACAATGAGCAGTTCTTC. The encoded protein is CASSLKGTVAYNEQFF.